Following are 18 T cell receptor beta chains from one sample sequenced in a study of blood T cells in healthy people across ages. Using a J-beta primer mix together with a sample-barcoded 5' primer, a second PCR was run for roughly 7 to 11 cycles. TCRdb re-derived calls from the 5' RACE reads in MiXCR, one entry per CDR3 protein. The sample shows hundreds of thousands of distinct CDR3 sequences, 58% of them seen only once. The sample taken for sequencing was blood. Receptors originate from a man aged 25-45 years in good health.

The CDR3 spells CASSQVSGRGGIYNEQFF. The DNA of the CDR3 is TGTGCCAGCAGCCAAGTAAGCGGTCGAGGGGGAATATACAATGAGCAGTTCTTC. The chain couples TRBV4-2 to TRBJ2-1; possible D gene TRBD1, 6 bases. This CDR3 is 18 amino acids long. Germline CDR1 reads LGHNA; CDR2 reads YNFKEQ. Trimming shortened V by 1 base and J by 4 bases, and 20 bases separated the two germline ends.

The chain combines TRBV7-9 with TRBJ2-1, with 9 bases fitting TRBD2. The CDR3 runs to 14 residues. CDR1 and CDR2 (germline): SEHNR, FQNEAQ (reference sequence). Unmatched junction bases numbered 5, after V lost 7 bases and J lost 4 bases. For the CDR3, the DNA is TGTGCCAGCAACGCGGGGGGGGGATACAATGAGCAGTTCTTC. It is translated as CASNAGGGYNEQFF.

The gene calls are TRBV20-1 and TRBJ2-4, with 11 bases aligning to TRBD2. The J call may be mistaken, given a closer DNA end match to TRBJ2-7. This CDR3 has 15 residues. In germline, CDR1 is DFQATT, CDR2 SNEGSKA (reference sequence). CDR3 in amino acids: CSAIMLAGGNYEQYF. The DNA of the CDR3 is TGCAGTGCCATAATGCTAGCGGGGGGCAACTACGAGCAGTACTTC.

The CDR3 loop is CASSLELVGNEQFF. The CDR3 nucleotides read TGTGCCAGCAGCTTAGAACTAGTTGGAAATGAGCAGTTCTTC. The chain joins TRBV7-2 to TRBJ2-1; D may be TRBD2 (5 bases). Germline V gene data show CDR1 as SGHTA and CDR2 as FQGNSA. Between the trimmed V and J ends, which lost 1 base and 7 bases, there was a span of 11 bases. The CDR3 covers 14 residues.

The chain joins TRBV28 to TRBJ2-1; 7 positions match TRBD1. This CDR3 spans 14 amino acids. The V and J ends lost 5 bases and 10 bases, in that order; junction bases with no gene match: 11. Germline-derived CDR1 and CDR2 are MDHEN and SYDVKM. This CDR3 is CASSTQQGTYEQFF. The CDR3 coding sequence is TGTGCCAGCAGTACCCAACAGGGGACCTACGAGCAGTTCTTC. Full variable domain (missing parts from reference TRBV28 and TRBJ2-1): DVKVTQSSRYLVKRTGEKVFLECVQDMDHENMFWYRQDPGLGLRLIYFSYDVKMKEKGDIPEGYSVSREKKERFSLILESASTNQTSMYLCASSTQQGTYEQFFGPGTRLTVL.

This chain connects TRBV15 to TRBJ1-5; D gene uncertain. Trimming left V 5 bases short and J 7 bases short, with 12 bases between. CDR3 length equals 13 residues. Germline CDR1 reads LNHNV; CDR2 reads YYDKDF (reference sequence). CDR3 coding DNA: TGTGCCACCAGCGCCGGAGGTGTGCAGCCCCAGCATTTT. Protein product: CATSAGGVQPQHF.

The chain recombines TRBV6-1 with TRBJ2-5; D unresolved. In germline, CDR1 is MNHNS, CDR2 SASEGT. The V end was cut by 0 bases, the J end by 7 bases, with 9 bases between. This CDR3 spans 13 amino acids. The CDR3 DNA reads TGTGCCAGCAGTGAAGCGCTTCAGGTGACCCAGTACTTC. Translated, it gives CASSEALQVTQYF.

This clonotype was recorded a few times. J is TRBJ1-2 and V is TRBV12-3 or TRBV12-4, with no clear D. There are 12 residues in the CDR3. Trimming stripped 6 bases from V and 3 bases from J, with 8 bases between. This chain's CDR3 is CASSNPYYGYTF. In nucleotides, the CDR3 is TGTGCCAGCAGCAACCCCTACTATGGCTACACCTTC.

The rearrangement joins TRBV3-1 to TRBJ2-3, with 10 nucleotides matching TRBD2. Per the germline V gene, CDR1 is LGHDT and CDR2 is YNNKEL (reference sequence). V lost 5 bases to trimming and J lost 0 bases; unmatched junction nucleotides: 5. The CDR3 runs 16 residues. In DNA, the CDR3 is TGTGCCAGCAGCAAAAGGACTAGCGGTAGCACAGATACGCAGTATTTT. It yields the protein CASSKRTSGSTDTQYF.

The CDR3 DNA follows: TGCAGCGTTTTAATAGGAGGGGCGGGCGAGCAGTACTTC. Protein: CSVLIGGAGEQYF. The chain recombines TRBV29-1 with TRBJ2-7, with TRBD2 as a possible D gene (6 bases). V lost 5 bases and J lost 6, with 17 bases in between. The CDR3 is 13 residues long. Germline V gives CDR1 SQVTM, CDR2 ANQGSEA.

This clonotype was counted a few times. The chain employs TRBV20-1 and TRBJ1-5, with a tentative D call TRBD1 (6 bases). Germline V gene sequence: CDR1 DFQATT, CDR2 SNEGSKA (reference sequence). V gave up 5 bases and J gave up 0 bases, with 14 bases separating them. This CDR3 is built from 15 residues. The CDR3 sequence: CSAHRDANSNQPQHF. The CDR3 nucleotides read TGCAGTGCTCACAGGGATGCTAATAGCAATCAGCCCCAGCATTTT.

This chain connects TRBV7-9 to TRBJ2-2; no firm D call. Germline assignment: CDR1 SEHNR and CDR2 FQNEAQ (reference sequence). V shed 7 bases and J shed 4 bases, with 7 bases lying between them. This CDR3 is built from 12 residues. CDR3 sequence reads: CASTRITGELFF. As DNA, the CDR3 is TGTGCCAGCACCCGTATCACCGGGGAGCTGTTTTTT.

The chain joins TRBV19 to TRBJ2-4; no clear D. Between the trimmed V and J ends, which lost 6 bases and 10 bases, there was a span of 13 bases. The CDR3 extends over 12 amino acids. Germline loops: CDR1 LNHDA, CDR2 SQIVND (reference sequence). The CDR3 DNA is TGTGCCAGTAGCGCCCCAGGTGGGATTCAGTACTTC. Its translation: CASSAPGGIQYF.

The sample holds a few counts of this clonotype. The chain combines TRBV20-1 with TRBJ2-1; D is uncertain. CDR3 length: 17 amino acids. Germline lookup yields CDR1 DFQATT and CDR2 SNEGSKA (reference sequence). Trimming pared 2 bases from V and 8 bases from J, leaving 25 bases between. The CDR3 spells CSARPQYMIQPPDEQFF. DNA for the CDR3: TGCAGTGCTAGACCCCAATACATGATCCAACCTCCTGATGAGCAGTTCTTC.

This chain links TRBV4-1 with TRBJ1-1; tentative D call: TRBD1 (5 bases). V was shortened by 8 bases and J by 8 bases, with 9 bases between the two germline ends. Germline V gives CDR1 MGHRA, CDR2 YSYEKL. This CDR3 is 10 amino acids long. CDR3 region: CASGAPEAFF. Written as DNA, the CDR3 is TGCGCCAGCGGGGCACCCGAAGCTTTCTTT.

In its sample, this clonotype was seen once. The V gene is TRBV7-2, the J gene TRBJ2-3; 10 positions agree with TRBD2. CDR1 and CDR2 from the germline V gene are SGHTA and FQGNSA. The length of the CDR3 is 17 residues. Trimming cost V 6 bases and J 1 base; bases outside gene matches: 10. CDR3 region: CASSKASGRGGTDTQYF. The DNA of the CDR3 is TGTGCCAGCAGTAAAGCGAGCGGGAGGGGCGGCACAGATACGCAGTATTTT.

The chain combines TRBV6-6 with TRBJ1-1, with a weak D call TRBD1 (6 bases). This CDR3 contains 14 residues. Germline V gene data show CDR1 as MNHNY and CDR2 as SVGAGI (reference sequence). V gave up 2 bases and J gave up 9 bases, with 16 bases separating them. The CDR3 DNA follows: TGTGCCAGCAGTTACGGGAGAACAGGGCCGAAAGCTTTCTTT. Encoded protein: CASSYGRTGPKAFF.

In the case of this clonotype: A read error may be the cause here, since a much bigger clone is one base away. The V call is TRBV28, the J call TRBJ2-1; D is possibly TRBD1 or TRBD2 (5 bases each). Germline V gene sequence: CDR1 MDHEN, CDR2 SYDVKM. The CDR3 totals 12 residues. V dropped 6 bases and J dropped 9 bases, with 12 bases sitting between them. The CDR3 coding sequence is TGTGCCAGCAGCTGGGGGAAAAGTGAGCAGTTCTTC. Translating it yields CASSWGKSEQFF.